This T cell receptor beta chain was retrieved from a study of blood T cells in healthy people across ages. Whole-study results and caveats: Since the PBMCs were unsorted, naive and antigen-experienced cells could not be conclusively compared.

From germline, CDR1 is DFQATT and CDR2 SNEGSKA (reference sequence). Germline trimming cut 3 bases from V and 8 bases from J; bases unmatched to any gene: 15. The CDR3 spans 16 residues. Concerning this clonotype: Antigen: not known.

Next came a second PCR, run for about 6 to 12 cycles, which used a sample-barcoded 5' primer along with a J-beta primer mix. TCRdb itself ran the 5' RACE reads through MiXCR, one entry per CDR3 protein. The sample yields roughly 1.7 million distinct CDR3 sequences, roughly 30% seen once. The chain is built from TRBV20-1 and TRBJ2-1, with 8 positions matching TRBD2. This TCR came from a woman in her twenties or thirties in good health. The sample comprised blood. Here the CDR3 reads CSASQAGPAGAYEQFF. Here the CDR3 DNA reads TGCAGTGCTAGTCAGGCTGGACCAGCGGGAGCTTATGAGCAGTTCTTC.